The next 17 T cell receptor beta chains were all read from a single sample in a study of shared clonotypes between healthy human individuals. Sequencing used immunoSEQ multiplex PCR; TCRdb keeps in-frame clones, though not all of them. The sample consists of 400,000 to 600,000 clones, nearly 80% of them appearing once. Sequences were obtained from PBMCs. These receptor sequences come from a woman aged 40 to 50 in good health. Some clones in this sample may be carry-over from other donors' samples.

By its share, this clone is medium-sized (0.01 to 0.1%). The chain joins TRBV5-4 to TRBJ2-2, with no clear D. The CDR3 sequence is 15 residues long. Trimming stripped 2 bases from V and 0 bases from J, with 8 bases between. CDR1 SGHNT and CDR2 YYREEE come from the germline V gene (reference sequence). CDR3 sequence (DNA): TGTGCCAGCAGCTTTTCCAGAGCGAACACCGGGGAGCTGTTTTTT. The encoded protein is CASSFSRANTGELFF.

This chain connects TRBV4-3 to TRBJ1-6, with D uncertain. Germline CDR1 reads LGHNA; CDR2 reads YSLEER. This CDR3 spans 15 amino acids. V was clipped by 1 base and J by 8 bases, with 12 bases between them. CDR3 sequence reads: CASSQGVQRYSPLHF. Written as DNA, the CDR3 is TGCGCCAGCAGCCAAGGGGTACAGCGATATTCACCCCTCCACTTT.

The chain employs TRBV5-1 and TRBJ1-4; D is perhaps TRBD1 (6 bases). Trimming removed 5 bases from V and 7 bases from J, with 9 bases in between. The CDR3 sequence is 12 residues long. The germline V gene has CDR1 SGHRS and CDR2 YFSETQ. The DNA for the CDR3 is TGCGCCAGCAGACAGGGTGGTGAAAAACTGTTTTTT. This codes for CASRQGGEKLFF.

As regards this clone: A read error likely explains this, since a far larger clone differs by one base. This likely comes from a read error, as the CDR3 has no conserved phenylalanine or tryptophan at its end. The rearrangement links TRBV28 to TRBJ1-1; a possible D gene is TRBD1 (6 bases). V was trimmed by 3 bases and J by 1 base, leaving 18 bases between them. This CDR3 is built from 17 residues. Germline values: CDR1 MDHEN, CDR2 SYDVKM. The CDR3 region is CASSFWDFRGKNTEAFL. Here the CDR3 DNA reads TGTGCCAGCAGTTTTTGGGACTTCAGGGGAAAGAACACTGAAGCTTTCCTT.

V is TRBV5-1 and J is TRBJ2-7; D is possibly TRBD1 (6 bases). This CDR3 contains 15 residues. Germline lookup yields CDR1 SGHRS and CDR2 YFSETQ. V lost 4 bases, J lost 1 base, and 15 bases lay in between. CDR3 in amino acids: CASSLAPGQSYEQYF. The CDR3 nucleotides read TGCGCCAGCAGCCTTGCCCCTGGACAGTCCTACGAGCAGTACTTC. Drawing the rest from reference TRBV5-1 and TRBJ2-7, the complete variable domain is KAGVTQTPRYLIKTRGQQVTLSCSPISGHRSVSWYQQTPGQGLQFLFEYFSETQRNKGNFPGRFSGRQFSNSRSEMNVSTLELGDSALYLCASSLAPGQSYEQYFGPGTRLTVT.

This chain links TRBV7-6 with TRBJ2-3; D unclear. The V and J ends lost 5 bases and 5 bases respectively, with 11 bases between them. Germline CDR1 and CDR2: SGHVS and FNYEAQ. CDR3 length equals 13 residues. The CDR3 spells CASSRNGKDTQYF. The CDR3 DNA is TGTGCCAGCAGCCGAAATGGGAAAGATACGCAGTATTTT. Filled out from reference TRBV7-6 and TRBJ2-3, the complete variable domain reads GAGVSQSPRYKVTKRGQDVALRCDPISGHVSLYWYRQALGQGPEFLTYFNYEAQQDKSGLPNDRFSAERPEGSISTLTIQRTEQRDSAMYRCASSRNGKDTQYFGPGTRLTVL.

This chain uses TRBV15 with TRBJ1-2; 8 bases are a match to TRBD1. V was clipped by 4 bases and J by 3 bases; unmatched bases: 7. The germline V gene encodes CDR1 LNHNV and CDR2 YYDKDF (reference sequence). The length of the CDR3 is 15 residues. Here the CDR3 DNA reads TGTGCCACCAGCATCTTAGGACAGGGTGACTATGGCTACACCTTC. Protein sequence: CATSILGQGDYGYTF.

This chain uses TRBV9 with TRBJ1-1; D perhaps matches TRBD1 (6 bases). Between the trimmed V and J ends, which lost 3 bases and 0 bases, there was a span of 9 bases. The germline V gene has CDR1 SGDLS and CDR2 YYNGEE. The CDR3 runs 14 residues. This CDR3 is CASSAPGVNTEAFF. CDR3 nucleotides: TGTGCCAGCAGCGCGCCAGGGGTGAACACTGAAGCTTTCTTT.

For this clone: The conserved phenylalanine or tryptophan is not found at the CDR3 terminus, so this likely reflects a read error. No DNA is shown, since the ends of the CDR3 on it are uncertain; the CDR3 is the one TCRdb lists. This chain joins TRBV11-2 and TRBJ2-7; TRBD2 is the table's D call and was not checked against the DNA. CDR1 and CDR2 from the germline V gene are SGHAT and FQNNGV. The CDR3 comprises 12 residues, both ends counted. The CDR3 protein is CASSLVPGSVTI.

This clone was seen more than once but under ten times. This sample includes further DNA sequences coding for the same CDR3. For the CDR3, the DNA is TGCAGTGCTAGACCTTCCTACGAGCAGTACTTC. This codes for CSARPSYEQYF. The chain couples TRBV20-1 to TRBJ2-7; D not resolved. Germline values: CDR1 DFQATT, CDR2 SNEGSKA (reference sequence). The ends were cut back, 2 bases at V and 1 base at J, with 3 bases in the middle. The CDR3 loop spans 11 amino acids.

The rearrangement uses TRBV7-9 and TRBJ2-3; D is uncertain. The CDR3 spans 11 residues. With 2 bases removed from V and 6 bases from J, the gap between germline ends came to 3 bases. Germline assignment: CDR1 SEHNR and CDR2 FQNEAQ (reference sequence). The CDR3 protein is CASSLLDTQYF. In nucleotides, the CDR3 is TGTGCCAGCAGCTTATTGGATACGCAGTATTTT. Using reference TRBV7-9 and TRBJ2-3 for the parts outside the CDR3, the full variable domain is DTGVSQNPRHKITKRGQNVTFRCDPISEHNRLYWYRQTLGQGPEFLTYFQNEAQLEKSRLLSDRFSAERPKGSFSTLEIQRTEQGDSAMYLCASSLLDTQYFGPGTRLTVL.

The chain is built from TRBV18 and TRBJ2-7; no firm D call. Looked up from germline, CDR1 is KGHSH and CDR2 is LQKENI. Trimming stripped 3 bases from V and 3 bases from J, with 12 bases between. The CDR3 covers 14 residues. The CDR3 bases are TGTGCCAGCTCACCGTCCACCCCGCTCTACGAGCAGTACTTC. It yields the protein CASSPSTPLYEQYF.

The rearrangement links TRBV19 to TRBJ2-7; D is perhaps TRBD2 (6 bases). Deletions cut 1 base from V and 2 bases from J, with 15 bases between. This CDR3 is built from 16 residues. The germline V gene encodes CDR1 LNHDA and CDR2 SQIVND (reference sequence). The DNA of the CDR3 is TGTGCCAGTAGTATAGGCCGCCTGGACTACCCCTACGAGCAGTACTTC. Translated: CASSIGRLDYPYEQYF.

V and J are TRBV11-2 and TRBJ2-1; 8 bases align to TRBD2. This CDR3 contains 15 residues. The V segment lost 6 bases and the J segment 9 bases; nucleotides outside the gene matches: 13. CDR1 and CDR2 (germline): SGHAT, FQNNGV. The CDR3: CASRWPGTRSSEQFF. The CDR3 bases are TGTGCCAGCAGATGGCCGGGGACTAGAAGCAGTGAGCAGTTCTTC.

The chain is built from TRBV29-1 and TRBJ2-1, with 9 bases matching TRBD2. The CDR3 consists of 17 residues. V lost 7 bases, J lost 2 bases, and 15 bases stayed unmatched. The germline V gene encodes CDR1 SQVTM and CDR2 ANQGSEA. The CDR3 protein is CSATSSAGGPPYNEQFF. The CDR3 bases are TGCAGCGCGACCTCATCCGCGGGAGGGCCTCCCTACAATGAGCAGTTCTTC.

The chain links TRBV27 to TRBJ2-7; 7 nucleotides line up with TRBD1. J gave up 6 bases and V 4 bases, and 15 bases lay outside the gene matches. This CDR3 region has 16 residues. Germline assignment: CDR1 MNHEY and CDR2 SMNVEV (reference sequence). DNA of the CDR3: TGTGCCAGCAGTTCCCCGGTAGAGGGGGCAAAAGGCGAGCAGTACTTC. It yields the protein CASSSPVEGAKGEQYF.

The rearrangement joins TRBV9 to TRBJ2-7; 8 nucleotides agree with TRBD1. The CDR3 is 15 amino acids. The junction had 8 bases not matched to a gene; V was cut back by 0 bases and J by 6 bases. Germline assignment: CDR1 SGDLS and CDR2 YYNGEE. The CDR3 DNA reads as TGTGCCAGCAGCGTAGACGGACAGGGTTCTACCGAGCAGTACTTC. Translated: CASSVDGQGSTEQYF.